What follows describes a single TCR beta chain. The sample belongs to a study of Ad26.COV2.S vaccination and SARS-CoV-2 variants. Treatment here: around 19 received Ad26.COV2.S at low or high dose, single or two shots; 5 received placebo; per-sample allocation not given. Sampling took place 63 days after the first vaccine or placebo injection. Sequencing used immunoSEQ multiplex PCR; TCRdb keeps in-frame clones, though not all of them. Of roughly 410,000 clones listed, roughly four fifths are singletons. The TCR originated in a person aged 18-60 years who received the Ad26.COV2.S COVID-19 vaccine or a placebo. The source material was peripheral blood, sampled in a trial of Ad26.COV2.S vaccine versus placebo.

The chain's CDR3 is CASTPPSSYEQYF. DNA of the CDR3: TGTGCCAGCACCCCGCCCAGTTCCTACGAGCAGTACTTC. The chain is built from TRBV7-9 and TRBJ2-7; D gene uncertain. The CDR3 sequence is 13 residues long. CDR1 SEHNR and CDR2 FQNEAQ come from the germline V gene (reference sequence). V gave up 7 bases and J gave up 1 base, with 11 bases separating them. Drawing the rest from reference TRBV7-9 and TRBJ2-7, the complete variable domain is DTGVSQNPRHKITKRGQNVTFRCDPISEHNRLYWYRQTLGQGPEFLTYFQNEAQLEKSRLLSDRFSAERPKGSFSTLEIQRTEQGDSAMYLCASTPPSSYEQYFGPGTRLTVT.